What follows are 17 T cell receptor beta chains derived from one specimen sequenced in a study of shared clonotypes between healthy human individuals. Assay used: immunoSEQ multiplex PCR; TCRdb lists only in-frame clones, some missing. The repertoire holds approximately 2.3 million clones, with over 90% as singletons. Material for sequencing was naive CD4+ T cells from PBMCs. The subset is: CD45RA+ positively selected. The receptor source for this set is a man aged 18 to 35 in good health. Some clones in this sample may be carry-over from other donors' samples.

Regarding this clone: The sample contains more than one DNA sequence encoding this CDR3. J is TRBJ2-5 and V is TRBV5-1; D gene ambiguous. Trimming took 0 bases from V and 5 from J, leaving 14 bases between them. Per the germline V gene, CDR1 is SGHRS and CDR2 is YFSETQ. CDR3 length equals 15 residues. CDR3 in DNA: TGCGCCAGCAGCTTGGCTGGCACCACTCAGGAGACCCAGTACTTC. Translation gives CASSLAGTTQETQYF.

Comments on this clone: The same CDR3 can be traced to other DNA sequences in this sample. The rearrangement uses TRBV7-3 and TRBJ2-5; TRBD2 matches 11 bases. The V segment lost 5 bases and the J segment 4 bases; nucleotides outside the gene matches: 3. CDR1 and CDR2 from the germline V gene are SGHTA and FQGTGA. The CDR3 has 14 amino acids. In DNA form, the CDR3 reads TGTGCCAGCAGCCTGGGGACTAGCGGAGAGACCCAGTACTTC. Translating gives CASSLGTSGETQYF.

The count of this clone is one. Different DNA sequences within this sample yield the same CDR3. This chain links TRBV11-2 with TRBJ1-1; no reliable D call. In germline, CDR1 is SGHAT, CDR2 FQNNGV. V dropped 0 bases and J dropped 8 bases, with 7 bases sitting between them. The CDR3 has 12 amino acids. CDR3 nucleotides: TGTGCCAGCAGCTTAGATTCGGGGGAAGCTTTCTTT. Amino acid sequence: CASSLDSGEAFF.

The rearrangement links TRBV27 to TRBJ2-1; D is unclear. Trimming removed 0 bases at V and 15 bases at J, with 18 bases between. This CDR3 spans 14 amino acids. CDR1 MNHEY and CDR2 SMNVEV come from the germline V gene (reference sequence). This CDR3 is CASSLSYLEEVRFF. The CDR3 DNA is TGTGCCAGCAGTTTATCGTATTTAGAAGAGGTTCGGTTCTTC.

The V call is TRBV2, the J call TRBJ2-2; TRBD2 aligns across 7 bases. This CDR3 is built from 13 residues. Losses at the gene ends were 2 bases for V and 6 bases for J; bases not matched to a gene: 0. Germline V lookup: CDR1 SNHLY, CDR2 FYNNEI. Here the CDR3 reads CASSERGAGELFF. In DNA form, the CDR3 reads TGTGCCAGCAGTGAACGGGGGGCCGGGGAGCTGTTTTTT.

The chain links TRBV9 to TRBJ2-2; TRBD2 aligns across 13 bases. CDR3 length: 20 residues. CDR1 and CDR2 from the germline V gene are SGDLS and YYNGEE. V shed 0 bases, J shed 6 bases, and the junction held 14 bases outside the gene matches. The CDR3 loop reads CASSVGPDGTSGKWAGELFF. The CDR3 nucleotides read TGTGCCAGCAGCGTAGGGCCGGACGGGACTAGCGGGAAGTGGGCCGGGGAGCTGTTTTTT.

The rearrangement links TRBV28 to TRBJ1-1, with a weak D call TRBD1 (5 bases). CDR1 is MDHEN and CDR2 is SYDVKM in the germline V gene. Trimming cost V 5 bases and J 10 bases, with 20 bases left between them. CDR3 size: 14 residues. The CDR3, as DNA: TGTGCCAGCAGTGTGACAGCCTTTTCGGTCCCAGCTTTCTTT. Protein product: CASSVTAFSVPAFF.

This chain joins TRBV11-1 and TRBJ2-2; D gene unclear. Germline V gene data show CDR1 as SGHAT and CDR2 as FQDESV (reference sequence). The V end lost 0 bases, the J end lost 5 bases, and 10 bases lay between the germline ends. CDR3 length equals 15 residues. CDR3 sequence (DNA): TGTGCCAGCAGCTTAGCGAGTCAGTCGACCGGGGAGCTGTTTTTT. This encodes CASSLASQSTGELFF. Together with reference TRBV11-1 and TRBJ2-2, the CDR3 gives the full variable domain: EAEVAQSPRYKITEKSQAVAFWCDPISGHATLYWYRQILGQGPELLVQFQDESVVDDSQLPKDRFSAERLKGVDSTLKIQPAELGDSAMYLCASSLASQSTGELFFGEGSRLTVL.

The chain employs TRBV12-5 and TRBJ2-1; the match to TRBD1 covers 8 bases. J gave up 8 bases and V 0 bases, and 21 bases lay outside the gene matches. CDR1 is LGHNT and CDR2 is FRNRAP in the germline V gene. This CDR3 has 20 residues. The CDR3 coding sequence is TGTGCTAGTGGTTTGGTACCTCTTGGGTCTCGGACAGGGAGGTCCCATGAGCAGTTCTTC. It is translated as CASGLVPLGSRTGRSHEQFF.

The V and J genes are TRBV5-4 and TRBJ2-5; 8 bases agree with TRBD2. The germline V gene encodes CDR1 SGHNT and CDR2 YYREEE (reference sequence). This CDR3 is 16 amino acids long. V was clipped by 4 bases and J by 5 bases; unmatched bases: 13. The CDR3 nucleotides read TGTGCCAGCAGCGGGATCGTTGGACTAGCTGGCGAGACCCAGTACTTC. Residues: CASSGIVGLAGETQYF.

The rearrangement links TRBV10-3 to TRBJ2-5; 7 nucleotides match TRBD2. The CDR3 spans 15 residues. Germline CDR1 ENHRY, CDR2 SYGVKD. Germline trimming cut 3 bases from V and 10 bases from J; bases unmatched to any gene: 14. CDR3 protein: CAISDVASGTMGQYF. The DNA for the CDR3 is TGTGCCATCAGTGATGTGGCTAGCGGAACAATGGGCCAGTACTTC.

The chain joins TRBV11-2 to TRBJ2-7, with no clear D. This CDR3 has 15 amino acids. The V end was cut by 5 bases, the J end by 3 bases, with 17 bases between. Germline V gene data show CDR1 as SGHAT and CDR2 as FQNNGV. In DNA form, the CDR3 reads TGTGCCAGCAGCCGAACGGACGGACCCAACTACGAGCAGTACTTC. Encoded protein: CASSRTDGPNYEQYF.

CDR3 sequence reads: CASRGLAGPGREQYF. The CDR3 region has the DNA TGTGCCAGCAGGGGGCTAGCGGGCCCGGGGCGCGAGCAGTACTTC. The V call is TRBV6-1, the J call TRBJ2-7, with 8 positions matching TRBD2. With 6 bases clipped from V and 6 bases from J, the junction kept 13 bases outside the gene matches. The CDR3 runs 15 residues. In germline, CDR1 is MNHNS, CDR2 SASEGT.

The chain has TRBV7-9 and TRBJ2-5, with 10 bases identical to TRBD2. Unmatched junction bases numbered 3, after V lost 1 base and J lost 1 base. Germline V gene sequence: CDR1 SEHNR, CDR2 FQNEAQ (reference sequence). The CDR3 sequence is 16 residues long. The chain's CDR3 is CASSLGLAGAQETQYF. The CDR3 DNA reads as TGTGCCAGCAGCTTAGGGCTAGCGGGAGCCCAAGAGACCCAGTACTTC.

The chain is built from TRBV28 and TRBJ2-3, with D uncertain. Germline V gene lookup returns CDR1 MDHEN and CDR2 SYDVKM. V dropped 0 bases and J dropped 0 bases, with 10 bases sitting between them. The CDR3 runs to 16 residues. The CDR3 DNA follows: TGTGCCAGCAGTTTATGGTTGGGAATTAGCACAGATACGCAGTATTTT. Translating gives CASSLWLGISTDTQYF.

The rearrangement joins TRBV7-3 to TRBJ2-1; D possibly corresponds to TRBD1 (5 bases). Trimming took 4 bases from V and 8 from J, leaving 12 bases between them. The CDR3 runs 13 residues. The germline gives CDR1 SGHTA, CDR2 FQGTGA. The CDR3 sequence is CASSSTVYHEQFF. Written as DNA, the CDR3 is TGTGCCAGCAGCTCGACAGTTTATCATGAGCAGTTCTTC. The full variable domain, with the rest looked up from reference TRBV7-3 and TRBJ2-1, is GAGVSQTPSNKVTEKGKYVELRCDPISGHTALYWYRQSLGQGPEFLIYFQGTGAADDSGLPNDRFFAVRPEGSVSTLKIQRTERGDSAVYLCASSSTVYHEQFFGPGTRLTVL.

The gene calls are TRBV4-2 and TRBJ2-7, with TRBD2 matching over 12 bases. With 2 bases clipped from V and 2 bases from J, the junction kept 4 bases outside the gene matches. There are 16 residues in the CDR3. The germline gives CDR1 LGHNA, CDR2 YNFKEQ. The CDR3 nucleotides are TGTGCCAGCAGCCAAACCCGGACTAGCGGGACCTACGAGCAGTACTTC. It encodes CASSQTRTSGTYEQYF.